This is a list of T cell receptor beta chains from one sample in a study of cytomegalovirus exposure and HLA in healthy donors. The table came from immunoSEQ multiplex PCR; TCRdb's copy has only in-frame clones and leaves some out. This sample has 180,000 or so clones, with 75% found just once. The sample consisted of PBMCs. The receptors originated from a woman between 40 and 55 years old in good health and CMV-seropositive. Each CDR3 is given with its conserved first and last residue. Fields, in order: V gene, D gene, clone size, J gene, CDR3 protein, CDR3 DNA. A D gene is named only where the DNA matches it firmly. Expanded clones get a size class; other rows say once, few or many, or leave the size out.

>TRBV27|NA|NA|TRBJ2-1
CASSPLQFF
TGTGCCAGCAGTCCCCTGCAGTTCTTC
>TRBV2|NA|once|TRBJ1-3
CASSDGSGGTGNTIYF
TGTGCCAGCAGTGACGGATCGGGGGGGACTGGAAACACCATATATTTT
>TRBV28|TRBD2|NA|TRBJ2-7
CASSLRLAGAYEQYF
TGTGCCAGCAGCCTAAGACTAGCGGGAGCCTACGAGCAGTACTTC
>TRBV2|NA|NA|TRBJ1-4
CASRRDSNEKLFF
TGTGCCAGCCGAAGGGACTCAAATGAAAAACTGTTTTTT
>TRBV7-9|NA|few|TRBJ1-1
CASSLAPVLLAEAFF
TGTGCCAGCAGCTTAGCCCCGGTCCTGTTGGCTGAAGCTTTCTTT
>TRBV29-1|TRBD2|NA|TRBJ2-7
CSVESSGSSYEQYF
TGCAGCGTTGAATCTAGCGGGAGCTCCTACGAGCAGTACTTC
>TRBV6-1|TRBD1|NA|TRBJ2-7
CASSRGQNYEQYF
TGTGCCAGCAGCCGGGGACAGAACTACGAGCAGTACTTC
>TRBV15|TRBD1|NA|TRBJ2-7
CATSRDLGGAKNEQYF
TGTGCCACCAGCAGAGATCTAGGGGGCGCAAAAAACGAGCAGTACTTC
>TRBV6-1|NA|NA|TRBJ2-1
CASSEGLTSYNEQFF
TGTGCCAGCAGTGAGGGACTGACATCCTACAATGAGCAGTTCTTC
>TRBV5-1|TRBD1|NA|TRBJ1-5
CASSLGQGSNQPQHF
TGCGCCAGCAGCTTGGGACAGGGGAGCAATCAGCCCCAGCATTTT
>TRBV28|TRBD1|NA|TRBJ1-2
CASSITRTGYYGYTF
TGTGCCAGCAGTATAACCCGGACAGGGTACTATGGCTACACCTTC
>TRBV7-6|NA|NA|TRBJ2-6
CASSLQGLRDGANVLTF
TGTGCCAGCAGCTTACAGGGACTGAGGGACGGGGCCAACGTCCTGACTTTC
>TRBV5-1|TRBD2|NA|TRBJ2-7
CASSLVAGGPYEQYF
TGCGCCAGCAGCTTGGTGGCGGGAGGCCCCTACGAGCAGTACTTC
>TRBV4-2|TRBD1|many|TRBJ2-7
CASSHHGQDYEQYF
TGTGCCAGCAGCCACCATGGACAGGACTACGAGCAGTACTTC
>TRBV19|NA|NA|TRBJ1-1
CASRTGQTEAFF
TGTGCCAGCAGAACAGGGCAGACTGAAGCTTTCTTT
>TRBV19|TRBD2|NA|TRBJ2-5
CASSPTSGRSETQYF
TGTGCCAGTAGTCCTACTAGCGGGAGGTCGGAGACCCAGTACTTC
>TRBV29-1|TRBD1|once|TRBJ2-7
CSGRTGGDSYEQYF
TGCAGCGGCAGGACAGGGGGCGATTCCTACGAGCAGTACTTC
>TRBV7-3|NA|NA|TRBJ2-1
CASSLSRAGEFYGSGSSYNEQFF
TGTGCCAGCAGCTTAAGCAGGGCAGGGGAGTTTTACGGATCTGGGAGCTCCTACAATGAGCAGTTCTTC
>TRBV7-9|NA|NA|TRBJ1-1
CASSTNRARSTEAFF
TGTGCCAGCAGCACGAACAGGGCTAGGAGCACTGAAGCTTTCTTT
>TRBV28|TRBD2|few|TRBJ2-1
CASSLSASGAYNEQFF
TGTGCCAGCAGTTTGTCGGCTAGCGGGGCTTACAATGAGCAGTTCTTC
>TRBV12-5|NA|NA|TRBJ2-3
CASGAEGGTQYF
TGTGCTAGTGGTGCTGAAGGGGGTACGCAGTATTTT
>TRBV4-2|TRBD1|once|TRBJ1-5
CASSQGQGGQPQHF
TGTGCCAGCAGCCAAGGACAGGGAGGTCAGCCCCAGCATTTT
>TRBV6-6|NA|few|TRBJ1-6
CASSSPGQYNSPLHF
TGTGCCAGCAGTTCCCCCGGACAGTATAATTCACCCCTCCACTTT
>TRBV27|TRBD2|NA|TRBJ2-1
CASSALQTSDSYNEQFF
TGTGCCAGCAGTGCGCTCCAGACTAGCGACTCCTACAATGAGCAGTTCTTC
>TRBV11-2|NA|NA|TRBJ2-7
CASSLRQRTYEQYF
TGTGCCAGCAGCTTAAGACAGAGAACCTACGAGCAGTACTTC
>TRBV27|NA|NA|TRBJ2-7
CASSLGNPSTGSYEQYF
TGTGCCAGCAGTTTAGGTAACCCCTCAACAGGGTCCTACGAGCAGTACTTC
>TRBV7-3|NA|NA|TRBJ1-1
CASSPFSTSRMNTEAFF
TGTGCCAGCAGCCCATTCTCCACGTCCAGAATGAACACTGAAGCTTTCTTT
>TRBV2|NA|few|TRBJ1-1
CASTPMTSRTEAFF
TGTGCCAGCACTCCTATGACAAGTCGCACTGAAGCTTTCTTT
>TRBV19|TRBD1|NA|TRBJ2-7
CASSHAQGTYEQYF
TGTGCCAGTAGTCATGCACAGGGGACCTACGAGCAGTACTTC
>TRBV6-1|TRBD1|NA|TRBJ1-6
CASSADRVNGGSPLHF
TGTGCCAGCAGTGCCGACAGGGTCAATGGGGGATCACCCCTCCACTTT
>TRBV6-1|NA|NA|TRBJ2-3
CASRQSTTDTQYF
TGTGCCAGCCGACAGTCTACCACAGATACGCAGTATTTT
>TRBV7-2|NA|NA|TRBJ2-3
CASSQWSGGTDTQYF
TGTGCCAGCAGCCAATGGTCCGGTGGCACAGATACGCAGTATTTT
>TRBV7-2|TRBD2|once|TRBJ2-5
CASSGTSGRAEGTQYF
TGTGCCAGCAGTGGGACTAGCGGGAGGGCCGAGGGGACCCAGTACTTC
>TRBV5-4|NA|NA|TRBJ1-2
CASSLGAGEIRGYTF
TGTGCCAGCAGCTTGGGGGCAGGGGAAATCAGGGGCTACACCTTC
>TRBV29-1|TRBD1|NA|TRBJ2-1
CSVRPGQGSYNEQFF
TGCAGCGTCCGACCGGGACAGGGATCCTACAATGAGCAGTTCTTC
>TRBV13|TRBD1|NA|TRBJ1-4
CASSSRTGIREKLFF
TGTGCCAGCAGCTCAAGGACAGGGATACGTGAAAAACTGTTTTTT
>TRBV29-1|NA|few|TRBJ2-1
CSVDRGTSYNEQFF
TGCAGCGTTGATCGGGGGACCTCCTACAATGAGCAGTTCTTC
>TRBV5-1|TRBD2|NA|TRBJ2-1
CASSLKSGLAAYNEQFF
TGCGCCAGCAGCTTGAAATCGGGACTAGCGGCATACAATGAGCAGTTCTTC
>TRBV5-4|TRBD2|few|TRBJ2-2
CASSPTGGRTGELFF
TGTGCCAGCAGTCCCACGGGCGGGAGAACCGGGGAGCTGTTTTTT
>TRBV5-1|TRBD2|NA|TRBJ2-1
CASSRTLAGGRSSYNEQFF
TGCGCCAGCAGCCGGACGCTAGCGGGAGGACGGAGCTCCTACAATGAGCAGTTCTTC
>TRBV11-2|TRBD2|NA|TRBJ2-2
CASSSIGGDGGELFF
TGTGCCAGCAGCTCGATCGGGGGGGATGGCGGGGAGCTGTTTTTT
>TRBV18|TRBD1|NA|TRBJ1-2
CASSRGTGGDGYTF
TGTGCCAGCTCACGCGGGACAGGGGGTGATGGCTACACCTTC
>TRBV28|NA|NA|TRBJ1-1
CASSLDRNRANTEAFF
TGTGCCAGCAGTTTGGATAGAAACAGGGCGAACACTGAAGCTTTCTTT
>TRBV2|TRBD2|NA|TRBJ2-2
CASSELAGETGELFF
TGTGCCAGCAGTGAGCTAGCGGGAGAAACCGGGGAGCTGTTTTTT
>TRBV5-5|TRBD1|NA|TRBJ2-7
CASSSTPGQSSYEQYF
TGTGCCAGCAGCTCCACTCCGGGACAGAGCTCCTACGAGCAGTACTTC
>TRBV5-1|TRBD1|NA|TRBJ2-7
CASSWGSGTGNYEQYF
TGCGCCAGCAGCTGGGGCAGTGGGACAGGGAATTACGAGCAGTACTTC
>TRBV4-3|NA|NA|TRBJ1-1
CASSQEIGGWTEAFF
TGCGCCAGCAGCCAAGAAATCGGGGGGTGGACTGAAGCTTTCTTT
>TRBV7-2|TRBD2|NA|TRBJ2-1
CASSLISAGGGSYNEQFF
TGTGCCAGCAGCTTAATTTCGGCGGGAGGGGGGTCCTACAATGAGCAGTTCTTC
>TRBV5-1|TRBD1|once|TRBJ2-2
CASSWTGNTGELFF
TGCGCCAGCAGCTGGACAGGGAACACCGGGGAGCTGTTTTTT
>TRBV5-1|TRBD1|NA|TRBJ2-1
CASSLEGQGHNEQFF
TGCGCCAGCAGCTTGGAGGGACAGGGACACAATGAGCAGTTCTTC
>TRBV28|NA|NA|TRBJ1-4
CASSLGVGKLFF
TGTGCCAGCAGTCTAGGGGTAGGAAAACTGTTTTTT
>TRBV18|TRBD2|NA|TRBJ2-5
CASSPPSSGRSETQYF
TGTGCCAGCTCACCACCGTCCAGCGGGAGATCAGAGACCCAGTACTTC
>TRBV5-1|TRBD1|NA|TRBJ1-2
CASSLGRGDGYTF
TGCGCCAGCAGCTTAGGCAGGGGGGATGGCTACACCTTC
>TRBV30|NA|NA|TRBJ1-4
CAWTPGQIEKLFF
TGTGCCTGGACCCCCGGACAGATTGAAAAACTGTTTTTT
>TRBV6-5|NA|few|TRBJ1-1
CASGRADKEAFF
TGTGCCTCCGGGAGGGCCGATAAAGAGGCTTTCTTT
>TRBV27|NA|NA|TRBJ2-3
CASSSPSGSTDTQYF
TGTGCCAGCAGTTCCCCAAGCGGGAGCACAGATACGCAGTATTTT
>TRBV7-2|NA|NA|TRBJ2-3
CASRSFQGSTDTQYF
TGTGCCAGCAGATCATTCCAGGGATCCACAGATACGCAGTATTTT
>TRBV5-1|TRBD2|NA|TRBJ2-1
CASSLAPASGRRHEQFF
TGCGCCAGCAGCTTGGCCCCAGCTAGCGGGAGACGGCATGAGCAGTTCTTC
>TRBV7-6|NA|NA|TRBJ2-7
CASSPRTDREQYF
TGTGCCAGCAGCCCCCGGACAGATCGGGAGCAGTACTTC